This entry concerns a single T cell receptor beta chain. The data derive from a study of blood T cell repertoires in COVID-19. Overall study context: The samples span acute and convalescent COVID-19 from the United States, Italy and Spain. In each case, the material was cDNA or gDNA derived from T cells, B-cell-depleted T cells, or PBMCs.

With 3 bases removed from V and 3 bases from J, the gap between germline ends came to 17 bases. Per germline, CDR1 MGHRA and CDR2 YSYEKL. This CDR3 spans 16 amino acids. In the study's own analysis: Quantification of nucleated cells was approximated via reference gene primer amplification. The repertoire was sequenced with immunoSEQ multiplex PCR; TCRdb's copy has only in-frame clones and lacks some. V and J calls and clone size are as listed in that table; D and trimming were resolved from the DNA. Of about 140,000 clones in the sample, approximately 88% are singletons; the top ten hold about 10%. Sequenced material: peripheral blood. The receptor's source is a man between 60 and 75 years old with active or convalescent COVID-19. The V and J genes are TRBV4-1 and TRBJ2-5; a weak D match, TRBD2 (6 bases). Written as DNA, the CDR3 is TGCGCCAGCAGCCACCCTCCGTCCGGGAGTAAAGAGACCCAGTACTTC. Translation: CASSHPPSGSKETQYF.